This TCR beta chain was sequenced in a study of cytomegalovirus exposure and HLA in healthy donors. Study outcomes and limitations: Upon later analysis, TCR association rates were observed to vary by HLA locus, being highest for DRB1 and lowest for HLA-C.

It was with 60 Vbeta and 13 Jbeta primers that the PCR ran. This table comes from immunoSEQ multiplex PCR, and its TCRdb copy is limited to in-frame clones, with some not included. This table has about 150,000 clones, roughly 80% appearing once. Details on this clone: Its target is unknown.

Sequencing was performed on PBMCs. This clonotype originated in a woman aged 35 to 49 in good health and CMV-seronegative.

As DNA, the CDR3 is TGTGCCAGCAGGGACACAGGGAGGGGCACTGAAGCTTTCTTT. As protein: CASRDTGRGTEAFF. The V and J genes are TRBV2 and TRBJ1-1, with D possibly being TRBD1 (6 bases). The CDR3 totals 14 residues. CDR1 SNHLY and CDR2 FYNNEI come from the germline V gene. Trimming left V 6 bases short and J 4 bases short, with 15 bases between.